In this sample, the clone carrying this T cell receptor (beta chain) turned up many times. Its antigen is unidentified. The V and J ends lost 8 bases and 5 bases respectively, with 24 bases between them. The germline CDR1 and CDR2 sequences are SGHTA and FQGNSA. The length of the CDR3 is 16 residues. The data were obtained in a study of CD8+CD57+ T cells in acquired aplastic anemia. The overall study: The average for DNA from sorted CD4+ and CD8+ cells was approximately 3.2 ug. Overall study findings and caveats: The CD8+ Simpson's diversity of patients and controls was not significantly different. Researchers report that twenty-nine CD8+ CDR3 sequences appeared in both patients and controls.

Investigators profiled TCR beta VDJ and CDR3 from genomic DNA template. Via MiXCR, TCRdb re-called the reads, giving one row per CDR3 protein. The data show about 100,000 distinct CDR3 sequences, approximately 49% seen once. This chain connects TRBV7-2 to TRBJ2-5; D gene ambiguous. Sequencing was done on a sample of sorted CD4+, CD8+, or CD8+CD57+ T cells (not recorded which) from PBMCs. The TCR originated in a human donor in good health, serving as a control. CDR3 sequence reads: CASPSAYCCGDETQYF. The CDR3 nucleotides are TGTGCCAGCCCTTCGGCTTACTGTTGTGGGGATGAGACCCAGTACTTC.